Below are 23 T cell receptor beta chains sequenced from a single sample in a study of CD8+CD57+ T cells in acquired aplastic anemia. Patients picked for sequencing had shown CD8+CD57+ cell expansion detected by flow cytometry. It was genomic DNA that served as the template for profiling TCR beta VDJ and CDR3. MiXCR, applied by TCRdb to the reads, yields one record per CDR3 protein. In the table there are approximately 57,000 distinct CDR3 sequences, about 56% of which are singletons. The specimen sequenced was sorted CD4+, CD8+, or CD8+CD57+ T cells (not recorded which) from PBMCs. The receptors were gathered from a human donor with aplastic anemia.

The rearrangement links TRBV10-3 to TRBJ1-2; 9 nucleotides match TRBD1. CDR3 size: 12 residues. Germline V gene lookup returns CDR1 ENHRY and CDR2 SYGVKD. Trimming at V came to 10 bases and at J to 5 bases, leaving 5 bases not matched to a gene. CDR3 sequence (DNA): TGTGCCAGCAGGGGGACAGGGTATGGCTACACCTTC. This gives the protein CASRGTGYGYTF.

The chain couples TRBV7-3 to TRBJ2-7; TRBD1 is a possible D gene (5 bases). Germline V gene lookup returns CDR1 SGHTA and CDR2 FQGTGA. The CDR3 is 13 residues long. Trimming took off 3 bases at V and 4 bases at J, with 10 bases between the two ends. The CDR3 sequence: CASSLAAGYEQYV. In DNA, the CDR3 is TGTGCCAGCAGCTTGGCGGCAGGGTACGAGCAGTACGTC.

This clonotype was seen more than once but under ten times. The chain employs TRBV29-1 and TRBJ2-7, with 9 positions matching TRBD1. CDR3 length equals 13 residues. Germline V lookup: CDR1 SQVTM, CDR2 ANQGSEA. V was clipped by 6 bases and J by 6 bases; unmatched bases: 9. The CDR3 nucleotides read TGCAGCGTCGAGGGACAGGGACTTCGCGAGCAGTACTTC. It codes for CSVEGQGLREQYF.

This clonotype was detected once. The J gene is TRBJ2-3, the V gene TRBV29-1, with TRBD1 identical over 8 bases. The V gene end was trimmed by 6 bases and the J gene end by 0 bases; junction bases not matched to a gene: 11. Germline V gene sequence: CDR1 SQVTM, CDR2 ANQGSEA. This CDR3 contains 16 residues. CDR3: CSVDNTRTGSTDTQYF. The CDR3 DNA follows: TGCAGCGTGGATAACACTAGGACAGGGAGCACAGATACGCAGTATTTT.

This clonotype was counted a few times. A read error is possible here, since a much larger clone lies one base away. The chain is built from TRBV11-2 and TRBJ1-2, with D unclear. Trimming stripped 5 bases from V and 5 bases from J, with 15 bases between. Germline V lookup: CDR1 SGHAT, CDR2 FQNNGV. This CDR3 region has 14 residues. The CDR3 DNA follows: TGTGCCAGCAGCCCTTTGGGGTCAGCTTATGGCTACACCTTC. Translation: CASSPLGSAYGYTF. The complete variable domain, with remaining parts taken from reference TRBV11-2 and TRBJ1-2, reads EAGVAQSPRYKIIEKRQSVAFWCNPISGHATLYWYQQILGQGPKLLIQFQNNGVVDDSQLPKDRFSAERLKGVDSTLKIQPAKLEDSAVYLCASSPLGSAYGYTFGSGTRLTVV.

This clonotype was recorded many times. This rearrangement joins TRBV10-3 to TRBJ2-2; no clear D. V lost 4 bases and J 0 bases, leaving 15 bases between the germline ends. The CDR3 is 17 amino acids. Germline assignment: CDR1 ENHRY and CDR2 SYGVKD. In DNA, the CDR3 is TGTGCCATCAGTGTCACTGTCAGTGACGCGAACACCGGGGAGCTGTTTTTT. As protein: CAISVTVSDANTGELFF.

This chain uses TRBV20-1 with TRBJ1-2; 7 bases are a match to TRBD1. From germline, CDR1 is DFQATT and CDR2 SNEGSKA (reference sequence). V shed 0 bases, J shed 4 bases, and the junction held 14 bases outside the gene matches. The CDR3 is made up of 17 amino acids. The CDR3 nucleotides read TGCAGTGCTAGAGATTGGCGGTCAGGGGGAGCAAGCTATGGCTACACCTTC. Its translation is CSARDWRSGGASYGYTF.

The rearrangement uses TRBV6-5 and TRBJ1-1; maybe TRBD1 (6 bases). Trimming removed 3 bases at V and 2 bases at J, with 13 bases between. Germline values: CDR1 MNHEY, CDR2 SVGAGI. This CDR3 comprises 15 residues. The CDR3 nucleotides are TGTGCCAGCAGTTATTCGGGACACCACAACACTGAAGCTTTCTTT. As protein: CASSYSGHHNTEAFF.

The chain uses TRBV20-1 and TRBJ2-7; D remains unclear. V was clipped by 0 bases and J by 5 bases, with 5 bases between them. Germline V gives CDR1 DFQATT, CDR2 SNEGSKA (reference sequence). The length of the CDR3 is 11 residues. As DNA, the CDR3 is TGCAGTGCTAGAGATGACCACGAGCAGTACTTC. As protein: CSARDDHEQYF.

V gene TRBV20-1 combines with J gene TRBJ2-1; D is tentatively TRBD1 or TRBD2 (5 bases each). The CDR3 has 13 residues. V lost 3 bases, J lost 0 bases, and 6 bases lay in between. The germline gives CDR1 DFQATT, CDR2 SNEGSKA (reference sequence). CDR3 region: CSASGTSYNEQFF. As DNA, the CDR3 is TGCAGTGCTAGCGGGACCTCCTACAATGAGCAGTTCTTC.

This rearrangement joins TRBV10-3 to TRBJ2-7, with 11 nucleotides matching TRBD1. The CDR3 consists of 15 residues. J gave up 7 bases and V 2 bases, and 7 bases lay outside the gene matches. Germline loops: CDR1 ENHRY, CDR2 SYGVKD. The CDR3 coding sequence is TGTGCCATCAGTGAGCATGGACAGGGGGCGGGAGAGCAGTACTTC. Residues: CAISEHGQGAGEQYF.

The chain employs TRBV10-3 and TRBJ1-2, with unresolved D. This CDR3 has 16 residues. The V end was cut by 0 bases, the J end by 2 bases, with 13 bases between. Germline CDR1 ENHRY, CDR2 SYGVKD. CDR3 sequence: CAISESTPGLNYGYTF. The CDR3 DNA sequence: TGTGCCATCAGTGAGTCGACTCCTGGACTGAACTATGGCTACACCTTC.

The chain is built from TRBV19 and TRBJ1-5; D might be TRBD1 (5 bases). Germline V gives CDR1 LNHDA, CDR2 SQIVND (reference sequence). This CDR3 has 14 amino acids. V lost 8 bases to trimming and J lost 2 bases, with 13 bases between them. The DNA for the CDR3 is TGTGCCAGTGAGAATGGAGGGGGCAATCAGCCCCAGCATTTT. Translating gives CASENGGGNQPQHF.

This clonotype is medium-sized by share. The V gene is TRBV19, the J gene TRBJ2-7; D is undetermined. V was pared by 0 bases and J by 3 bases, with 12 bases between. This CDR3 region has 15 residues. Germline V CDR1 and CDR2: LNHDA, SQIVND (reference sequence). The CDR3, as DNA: TGTGCCAGTAGTATAGAGGGCTTCAATGTCTACGAGCAGTACTTC. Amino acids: CASSIEGFNVYEQYF.

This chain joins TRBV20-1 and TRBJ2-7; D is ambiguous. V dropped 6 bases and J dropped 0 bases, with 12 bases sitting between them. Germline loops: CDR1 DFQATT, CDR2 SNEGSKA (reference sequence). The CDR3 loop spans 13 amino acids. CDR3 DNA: TGCAGTGCCCTAACTCTAGGCTCCTACGAGCAGTACGTC. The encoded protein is CSALTLGSYEQYV.

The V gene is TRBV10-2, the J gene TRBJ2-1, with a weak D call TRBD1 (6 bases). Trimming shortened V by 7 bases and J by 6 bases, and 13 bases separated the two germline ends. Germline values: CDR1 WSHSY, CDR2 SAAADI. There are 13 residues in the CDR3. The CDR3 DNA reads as TGCGCCAGCATCCAGGGGCTAGGCAATGAGCAGTTCTTC. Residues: CASIQGLGNEQFF.

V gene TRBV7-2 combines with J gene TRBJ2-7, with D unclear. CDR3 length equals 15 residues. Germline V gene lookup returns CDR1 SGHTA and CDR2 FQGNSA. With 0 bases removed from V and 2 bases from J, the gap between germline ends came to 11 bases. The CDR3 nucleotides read TGTGCCAGCAGCTTAGCGGCGGACGGTCCCTACGAGCAGTACTTC. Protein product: CASSLAADGPYEQYF.

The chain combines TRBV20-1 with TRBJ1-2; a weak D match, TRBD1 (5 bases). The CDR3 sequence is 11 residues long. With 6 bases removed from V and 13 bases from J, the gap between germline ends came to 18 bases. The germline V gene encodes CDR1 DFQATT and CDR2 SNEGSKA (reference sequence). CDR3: CSAIDGGISTF. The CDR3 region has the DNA TGCAGTGCGATCGACGGGGGAATTTCCACCTTC.

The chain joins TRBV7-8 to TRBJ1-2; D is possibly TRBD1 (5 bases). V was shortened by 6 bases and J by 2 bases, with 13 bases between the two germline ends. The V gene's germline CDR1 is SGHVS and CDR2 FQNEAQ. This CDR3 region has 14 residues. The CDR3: CASRPLGENYGYTF. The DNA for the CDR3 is TGTGCCAGCAGACCATTGGGGGAGAACTATGGCTACACCTTC.

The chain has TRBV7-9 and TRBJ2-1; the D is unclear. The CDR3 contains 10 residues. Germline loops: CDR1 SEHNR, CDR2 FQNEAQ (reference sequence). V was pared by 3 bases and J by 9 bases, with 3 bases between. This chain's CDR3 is CASSFREQFF. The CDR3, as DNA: TGTGCCAGCAGCTTCCGTGAGCAGTTCTTC. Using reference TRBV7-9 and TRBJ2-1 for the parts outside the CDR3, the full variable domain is DTGVSQNPRHKITKRGQNVTFRCDPISEHNRLYWYRQTLGQGPEFLTYFQNEAQLEKSRLLSDRFSAERPKGSFSTLEIQRTEQGDSAMYLCASSFREQFFGPGTRLTVL.

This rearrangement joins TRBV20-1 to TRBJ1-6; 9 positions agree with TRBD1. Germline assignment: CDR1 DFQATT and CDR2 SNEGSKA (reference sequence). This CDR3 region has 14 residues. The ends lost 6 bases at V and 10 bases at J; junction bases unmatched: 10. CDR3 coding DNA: TGCAGTGCAAAGCCGGGACAGGGCAACTCACCCCTCCACTTT. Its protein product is CSAKPGQGNSPLHF.

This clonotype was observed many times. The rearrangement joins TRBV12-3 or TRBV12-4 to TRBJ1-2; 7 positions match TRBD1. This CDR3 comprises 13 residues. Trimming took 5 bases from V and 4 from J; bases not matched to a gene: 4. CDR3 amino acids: CASSPGTAYGYTF. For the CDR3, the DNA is TGTGCCAGCAGTCCCGGGACAGCCTATGGCTACACCTTC.

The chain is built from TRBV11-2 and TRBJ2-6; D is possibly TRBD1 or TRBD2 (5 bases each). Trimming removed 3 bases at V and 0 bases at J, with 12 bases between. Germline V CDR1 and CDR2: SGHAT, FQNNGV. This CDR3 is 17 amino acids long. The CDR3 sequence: CASSFQGPPSGANVLTF. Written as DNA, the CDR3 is TGTGCCAGCAGCTTCCAGGGACCCCCCTCTGGGGCCAACGTCCTGACTTTC.